This is a list of T cell receptor beta chains from one sample in a study of control samples from healthy donors and cancer patients. Data came from immunoSEQ multiplex PCR; TCRdb stores just in-frame clones and leaves some out. This sample has about 140,000 clones, with 92% found just once. Input material: blood. The receptor set was obtained from a young man in good health. Both conserved end residues are part of each CDR3. A D gene is named only where the DNA matches it firmly. Clone size is given for some rows only: seen once, a few or many times, or a class if the clone is expanded.

.,.,TRBV28,TRBJ2-7,TGTGCCAGCAGTCACCGAAGGGACTTCCTAAGCTCCTACGAGCAGTACTTC,CASSHRRDFLSSYEQYF
.,.,TRBV6-6,TRBJ1-1,TGTGCCAGCAAGGAAGCTGGGGGCCACTTTGAAGCTTTCTTT,CASKEAGGHFEAFF
.,.,TRBV2,TRBJ2-5,TGTGCCAGCAAAGGTTCCTCACAAGAGACCCAGTACTTC,CASKGSSQETQYF
TRBD1,.,TRBV5-5,TRBJ2-7,TGTGCCAGCAGCTTGGAGGACAGGGGCTACGAGCAGTACTTC,CASSLEDRGYEQYF
.,.,TRBV6-2/TRBV6-3,TRBJ2-1,TGTGCCAGCAGTTACGACGTTCTTTTGAATGAGCAGTTCTTC,CASSYDVLLNEQFF
.,.,TRBV6-5,TRBJ1-2,TGTGCCAGCGGGTTGGAAACTAACTATGGCTACACCTTC,CASGLETNYGYTF
TRBD2,.,TRBV24-1,TRBJ2-2,TGTGCCACCAGTGCCGGGACTAGCGGGAGGCACCCCGGGGAGCTGTTTTTT,CATSAGTSGRHPGELFF
TRBD1,.,TRBV7-9,TRBJ1-3,TGTGCCAGCAGCTTAGGCCCGGGACAGGGGACTGGAAACACCATATATTTT,CASSLGPGQGTGNTIYF
.,.,TRBV5-1,TRBJ2-7,TGCGCCAGCAACCCCGGGCAGGAATCCTACGAGCAGTACTTC,CASNPGQESYEQYF
.,few,TRBV11-2,TRBJ1-1,TGTGCCAGCAGCTTAGATTCTCTCACTGAAGCTTTCTTT,CASSLDSLTEAFF
TRBD2,.,TRBV18,TRBJ2-7,TGTGCCAGCTCACCCGGGACTAGCGGGAGGAAGAACGAGCAGTACTTC,CASSPGTSGRKNEQYF
TRBD1,.,TRBV28,TRBJ2-5,TGTGCCAGCAGTTTGGACAGGGTGGAGACCCAGTACTTC,CASSLDRVETQYF
.,.,TRBV20-1,TRBJ1-1,TGCAGTGCTAGTTCCCCAGGGATGAACACTGAAGCTTTCTTT,CSASSPGMNTEAFF
.,.,TRBV24-1,TRBJ1-2,TGTGCCACCAGTGAGGCAGGGAACTATGGCTACACCTTC,CATSEAGNYGYTF
.,.,TRBV7-9,TRBJ2-5,TGTGCCAGCAGCGGACAGAGAGAGACCCAGTACTTC,CASSGQRETQYF
TRBD1,.,TRBV28,TRBJ1-3,TGTGCCAGCAGGACTACTGACAGGGTATTTGCTGGAAACACCATATATTTT,CASRTTDRVFAGNTIYF
.,.,TRBV5-1,TRBJ1-1,TGCGCCAGCAGCTTACCCTCTACTGGGTCTGTGAACACTGAAGCTTTCTTT,CASSLPSTGSVNTEAFF
TRBD2,.,TRBV28,TRBJ2-3,TGTGCCAGCAGTTTAGGGGGGCTAGCGGGAAGGGATACGCAGTATTTT,CASSLGGLAGRDTQYF
.,.,TRBV4-2,TRBJ1-6,TGTGCCAGCAGCCAAGAGAATCGTTCACCCCTCCACTTT,CASSQENRSPLHF
.,.,TRBV27,TRBJ2-1,TGTGCCAGCAGCTCAGCGTTCGATGAGCAGTTCTTC,CASSSAFDEQFF
.,once,TRBV28,TRBJ1-5,TGTGCCAGCAGAGAACAGGGTTCTCGGCCCCAGCATTTT,CASREQGSRPQHF
.,.,TRBV28,TRBJ1-1,TGTGCCAGCAGTTTTTCTTCCAGGGGAAAGCGTTCGCCTGAAGCTTTCTTT,CASSFSSRGKRSPEAFF
.,.,TRBV18,TRBJ1-3,TGTGCCAGCTCGCCCCGGGACTTCTATTCGGGTGCCATATATTTT,CASSPRDFYSGAIYF
.,.,TRBV18,TRBJ1-1,TGTGCCAGCTCACCGAGACAGGTCCTAGACACTGAAGCTTTCTTT,CASSPRQVLDTEAFF
.,.,TRBV7-9,TRBJ1-2,TGTGCCAGCAGCTTCGGAGGCTATGGCTACACCTTC,CASSFGGYGYTF
.,.,TRBV3-1/TRBV3-2,TRBJ2-7,TGTGCCAGCAGCCAAACCGGGACTTTTACCTACGAGCAGTACTTC,CASSQTGTFTYEQYF
TRBD1,.,TRBV6-5,TRBJ2-7,TGTGCCAGCAGCCCCACCGGGACAGGAACCTACGAGCAGTACTTC,CASSPTGTGTYEQYF
.,.,TRBV19,TRBJ2-7,TGTGCCAGTAGTATCGCAGGGATCTACGAGCAGTACTTC,CASSIAGIYEQYF
.,.,TRBV28,TRBJ1-1,TGTGCCAGCAGCCCCCAAGACAGGATAAAAGCTTTCTTT,CASSPQDRIKAFF
.,once,TRBV4-1,TRBJ1-2,TGCGCCAGCAGCCAAGGGACGGGGATCTATGGCTACACCTTC,CASSQGTGIYGYTF
TRBD2,.,TRBV19,TRBJ2-7,TGTGCCAGTAGTGCGGGGGGCGAAGAGGACGAGCAGTACTTC,CASSAGGEEDEQYF
.,.,TRBV2,TRBJ1-6,TGTGCCTGCACTGGCTCCTATAATTCACCCCTCCACTTT,CACTGSYNSPLHF
.,.,TRBV6-4,TRBJ1-6,TGTGCCAGCAGTGCCGGGAATAATTCACCCCTCCACTTT,CASSAGNNSPLHF